Shown below are 21 T cell receptor beta chains from a single sample sequenced in a study of blood T cell repertoires in COVID-19. Only in-frame clones appear in the TCRdb table, and some are missing; sequencing was by immunoSEQ multiplex PCR. The table lists almost 200,000 clones, just under 85% of them singletons. The sample consisted of peripheral blood. Receptors were obtained from a man between 60 and 75 years old with COVID-19, enrolled during active disease.

The V gene is TRBV7-9, the J gene TRBJ1-1, with D uncertain. This CDR3 has 13 residues. Trimming left V 6 bases short and J 0 bases short, with 8 bases between. CDR1 is SEHNR, CDR2 FQNEAQ, per germline (reference sequence). CDR3 coding DNA: TGTGCCAGCAGGAGCGCCGTGAACACTGAAGCTTTCTTT. Encoded protein: CASRSAVNTEAFF.

This chain joins TRBV6-2 or TRBV6-3 and TRBJ2-5; tentatively, D is TRBD1 (6 bases). Germline loops: CDR1 MNHEY, CDR2 SVGEGT. CDR3 length: 15 residues. Between the trimmed V and J ends, which lost 6 bases and 2 bases, there was a span of 16 bases. CDR3 nucleotides: TGTGCCAGCAGCTCCGGGACACATTCTCAAGAGACCCAGTACTTC. Residues: CASSSGTHSQETQYF.

The chain uses TRBV10-2 and TRBJ1-5; 8 bases are a match to TRBD1. The CDR3 runs 18 residues. Unmatched junction bases numbered 11, after V lost 4 bases and J lost 0 bases. Germline assignment: CDR1 WSHSY and CDR2 SAAADI. CDR3 bases: TGCGCCAGCAGTGGCCTTCGGGGGACAGGCTATAGCAATCAGCCCCAGCATTTT. Encoded protein: CASSGLRGTGYSNQPQHF.

Note on this clone: This sample includes further DNA sequences coding for the same CDR3. The chain joins TRBV5-1 to TRBJ2-7; 9 bases are a match to TRBD1. The V gene's germline CDR1 is SGHRS and CDR2 YFSETQ. The CDR3 contains 13 residues. The junction had 2 bases not matched to a gene; V was cut back by 4 bases and J by 3 bases. The CDR3 DNA reads TGCGCCAGCAGCCCGGACAGGGGCTACGAGCAGTACTTC. It yields the protein CASSPDRGYEQYF. The variable domain in full, with the rest retrieved from reference TRBV5-1 and TRBJ2-7, is KAGVTQTPRYLIKTRGQQVTLSCSPISGHRSVSWYQQTPGQGLQFLFEYFSETQRNKGNFPGRFSGRQFSNSRSEMNVSTLELGDSALYLCASSPDRGYEQYFGPGTRLTVT.

The chain is built from TRBV24-1 and TRBJ2-1, with 10 positions matching TRBD2. The CDR3 contains 15 residues. Germline assignment: CDR1 KGHDR and CDR2 SFDVKD. J was trimmed by 4 bases and V by 5 bases; bases with no gene match: 4. The CDR3 sequence is CATSATSGTYNEQFF. CDR3 DNA sequence: TGTGCCACCAGTGCCACTAGCGGGACATACAATGAGCAGTTCTTC.

Only one count was recorded for this clone. The chain carries TRBV10-3 and TRBJ2-5; D gene ambiguous. The V end lost 7 bases, the J end lost 0 bases, and 9 bases lay between the germline ends. Germline V gene lookup returns CDR1 ENHRY and CDR2 SYGVKD. CDR3 size: 13 residues. CDR3 bases: TGTGCCATCAAACTGGAGAACCAAGAGACCCAGTACTTC. Translated: CAIKLENQETQYF.

The chain carries TRBV5-1 and TRBJ2-1; 8 bases match TRBD2. V lost 0 bases, J lost 3 bases, and 2 bases stayed unmatched. The CDR3 is made up of 15 amino acids. Germline CDR1 and CDR2: SGHRS and YFSETQ. Here the CDR3 reads CASSLALAGYNEQFF. In DNA, the CDR3 is TGCGCCAGCAGCTTGGCTCTAGCGGGCTACAATGAGCAGTTCTTC.

This chain uses TRBV19 with TRBJ2-2; D not resolved. V was trimmed by 4 bases and J by 0 bases, leaving 6 bases between them. The CDR3 totals 14 residues. CDR1 and CDR2 (germline): LNHDA, SQIVND (reference sequence). The CDR3 reads CASSRAANTGELFF. CDR3 DNA sequence: TGTGCCAGTAGTAGGGCAGCGAACACCGGGGAGCTGTTTTTT.

This clone showed up just once. The V call is TRBV5-5, the J call TRBJ1-5, with 7 bases identical to TRBD1. Germline loops: CDR1 SGHKS, CDR2 YYEKEE (reference sequence). Trimming cost V 4 bases and J 11 bases; bases outside gene matches: 9. This CDR3 region has 13 residues. CDR3 DNA: TGTGCCAGCAGCCTGGATCTACAGGGGACCCAGCATTTT. This gives the protein CASSLDLQGTQHF.

This sequence joins TRBV15 and TRBJ2-4; 9 nucleotides align to TRBD1. The ends lost 2 bases at V and 2 bases at J; junction bases unmatched: 4. CDR1 is LNHNV, CDR2 YYDKDF, per germline (reference sequence). There are 16 residues in the CDR3. The CDR3 spells CATSRPGQGTKNIQYF. CDR3 nucleotides: TGTGCCACCAGCAGACCGGGACAGGGAACCAAAAACATTCAGTACTTC.

The CDR3 loop reads CASSLGVDRGNGYTF. CDR3 coding DNA: TGTGCCAGCAGCTTGGGGGTAGACAGGGGCAATGGCTACACCTTC. V gene TRBV5-4 combines with J gene TRBJ1-2; 8 positions agree with TRBD1. The CDR3 consists of 15 residues. CDR1 and CDR2 (germline): SGHNT, YYREEE (reference sequence). Trimming removed 0 bases from V and 6 bases from J; junction bases left unmatched: 7.

Points on this clone: Germline is not matched at one junction end, which may reflect a read error. This rearrangement joins TRBV11-3 to TRBJ1-1, with TRBD1 identical over 7 bases. The germline gives CDR1 SGHNT, CDR2 YENEEA. The CDR3 is 12 residues long. CDR3 protein: CASSSTDRDRRF. CDR3 nucleotide sequence: TGTGCCAGCAGCTCAACCGACAGGGACAGACGATTT.

V is TRBV6-5 and J is TRBJ2-7; 10 bases agree with TRBD1. Germline V gives CDR1 MNHEY, CDR2 SVGAGI. The V gene end was trimmed by 2 bases and the J gene end by 3 bases; junction bases not matched to a gene: 4. The CDR3 covers 15 residues. CDR3 sequence reads: CASSYVGTGVYEQYF. The CDR3 coding sequence is TGTGCCAGCAGTTACGTAGGGACAGGGGTCTACGAGCAGTACTTC.

V is TRBV2 and J is TRBJ1-1, with a weak D call TRBD1 (5 bases). V was pared by 6 bases and J by 3 bases, with 14 bases between. Germline CDR1 SNHLY, CDR2 FYNNEI. The CDR3 length is 14 residues. The DNA for the CDR3 is TGTGCCAGCAGGAAAGACAGAGGCGACACTGAAGCTTTCTTT. Translation gives CASRKDRGDTEAFF.

The chain joins TRBV7-2 to TRBJ2-5; D not certain. Germline CDR1 and CDR2: SGHTA and FQGNSA. The CDR3 length is 14 residues. V was trimmed by 5 bases and J by 2 bases, leaving 12 bases between them. The CDR3 loop is CASSPPEQQETQYF. Written as DNA, the CDR3 is TGTGCCAGCAGCCCCCCGGAACAGCAAGAGACCCAGTACTTC. The whole variable domain, filled in from reference TRBV7-2 and TRBJ2-5, reads GAGVSQSPSNKVTEKGKDVELRCDPISGHTALYWYRQSLGQGLEFLIYFQGNSAPDKSGLPSDRFSAERTGGSVSTLTIQRTQQEDSAVYLCASSPPEQQETQYFGPGTRLLVL.

By share of the sample, this clone is medium-sized. The chain joins TRBV19 to TRBJ2-5; the D is unclear. This CDR3 spans 15 amino acids. V lost 4 bases, J lost 5 bases, and 17 bases lay in between. Germline-derived CDR1 and CDR2 are LNHDA and SQIVND (reference sequence). The CDR3 DNA reads TGTGCCAGTAGTACATTAATAACGACTCGGGAGACCCAGTACTTC. Translated: CASSTLITTRETQYF.

The chain combines TRBV9 with TRBJ2-7, with a weak D call TRBD1 (6 bases). The V gene's germline CDR1 is SGDLS and CDR2 YYNGEE. Trimming stripped 2 bases from V and 3 bases from J, with 12 bases between. The CDR3 is 14 amino acids. The CDR3 loop is CASSVGQTYYEQYF. CDR3 DNA: TGTGCCAGCAGCGTTGGACAGACATACTACGAGCAGTACTTC.

The chain uses TRBV6-6 and TRBJ2-1; 9 bases map to TRBD2. With 5 bases clipped from V and 0 bases from J, the junction kept 14 bases outside the gene matches. The germline gives CDR1 MNHNY, CDR2 SVGAGI (reference sequence). The CDR3 totals 19 residues. The chain's CDR3 is CASSGSSGTRSNSYNEQFF. The CDR3 DNA reads as TGTGCCAGCAGTGGATCTAGCGGGACCAGATCGAACTCCTACAATGAGCAGTTCTTC.

This clone was counted between two and nine times. This chain uses TRBV27 with TRBJ2-2; the match to TRBD2 covers 12 bases. CDR3 length: 16 residues. V lost 8 bases, J lost 5 bases, and 9 bases stayed unmatched. Germline-derived CDR1 and CDR2 are MNHEY and SMNVEV (reference sequence). The CDR3 coding sequence is TGTGCCAGCTCTGGACTAGCGGGAATAAAGACCGGGGAGCTGTTTTTT. Translated: CASSGLAGIKTGELFF.

The chain links TRBV6-2 or TRBV6-3 to TRBJ1-5, with a tentative D call TRBD1 (5 bases). CDR1 and CDR2 from the germline V gene are MNHEY and SVGEGT. The CDR3 contains 13 residues. V was cut by 5 bases and J by 4 bases, with 9 bases left in between. This chain's CDR3 is CASSQRGNQPQHF. The CDR3 DNA sequence: TGTGCCAGCAGTCAAAGGGGAAATCAGCCCCAGCATTTT.

The chain employs TRBV7-9 and TRBJ1-2; the match to TRBD1 covers 8 bases. Germline trimming cut 6 bases from V and 7 bases from J; bases unmatched to any gene: 13. The CDR3 has 15 amino acids. Looked up from germline, CDR1 is SEHNR and CDR2 is FQNEAQ (reference sequence). The CDR3 protein is CASRLAGQGDGGYTF. CDR3 nucleotides: TGTGCCAGCAGACTCGCCGGACAGGGAGATGGTGGCTACACCTTC.